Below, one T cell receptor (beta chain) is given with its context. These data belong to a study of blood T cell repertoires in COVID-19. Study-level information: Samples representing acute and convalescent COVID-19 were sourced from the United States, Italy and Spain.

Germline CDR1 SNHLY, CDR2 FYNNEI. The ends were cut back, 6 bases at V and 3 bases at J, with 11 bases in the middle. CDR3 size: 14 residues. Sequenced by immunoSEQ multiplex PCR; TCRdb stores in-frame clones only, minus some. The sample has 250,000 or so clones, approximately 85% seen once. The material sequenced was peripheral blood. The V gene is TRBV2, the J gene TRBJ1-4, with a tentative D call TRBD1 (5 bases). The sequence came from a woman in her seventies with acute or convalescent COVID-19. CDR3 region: CASRTQGSNEKLFF. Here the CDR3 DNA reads TGTGCCAGCAGGACCCAGGGCTCTAATGAAAAACTGTTTTTT. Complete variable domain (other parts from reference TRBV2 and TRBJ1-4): EPEVTQTPSHQVTQMGQEVILRCVPISNHLYFYWYRQILGQKVEFLVSFYNNEISEKSEIFDDQFSVERPDGSNFTLKIRSTKLEDSAMYFCASRTQGSNEKLFFGSGTQLSVL.